The source of this T cell receptor beta chain is a study of cytomegalovirus exposure and HLA in healthy donors. Study-wide context: Early release data held around 80 million unique TCRs from HLA-typed donors. Study-wide results and caveats: In a later analysis, TCR association rates varied by HLA locus: DRB1 most, HLA-C fewest.

This clone has only a few counts. What it binds is not known. CDR1 is SEHNR and CDR2 is FQNEAQ in the germline V gene (reference sequence). Trimming removed 5 bases at V and 10 bases at J, with 12 bases between. This CDR3 has 12 residues. The PCR ran on 60 Vbeta and 13 Jbeta primers. Only in-frame clones appear in the TCRdb table, and some are missing; sequencing was by immunoSEQ multiplex PCR. The data contain 210,000 or so clones, more than 70% of them seen just once; the ten biggest clones take up 1.3%. Sample: PBMCs. The clonotype was recovered from a human donor in good health. The chain links TRBV7-9 to TRBJ2-1; D is possibly TRBD2 (6 bases). This chain's CDR3 is CASSQTRAEQFF. The CDR3 DNA is TGTGCCAGCAGCCAGACTAGAGCCGAGCAGTTCTTC.